This T cell receptor beta chain stems from a study of cytomegalovirus exposure and HLA in healthy donors. Unmatched junction bases numbered 4, after V lost 3 bases and J lost 4 bases. CDR1 and CDR2 (germline): LNHDA, SQIVND (reference sequence). The CDR3 is 14 amino acids. 60 Vbeta and 13 Jbeta primers were used in PCR. TCRdb's copy holds only in-frame clones and misses some; the assay was immunoSEQ multiplex PCR. The table shows 150,000 to 200,000 clones, with approximately 70% occurring only once. Findings of the study overall: The authors later linked a missense DCLRE1C variant to TCR beta V- and J-gene trimming.

This clone was seen a handful of times. What it binds is unknown. The sample carries other DNA sequences with the same CDR3. The sequenced sample was PBMCs. The chain is built from TRBV19 and TRBJ2-7; TRBD1 matches at 9 bases. The clonotype originates from a woman aged 25 to 39 in good health and CMV-seronegative. The CDR3 DNA sequence: TGTGCCAGTAGTATGACAGGGGGGATATACGAGCAGTACTTC. Residues: CASSMTGGIYEQYF.